This T cell receptor (beta chain) originates from a study of cytomegalovirus exposure and HLA in healthy donors. Study as a whole: Later, an analysis reported that the 130 or so validation repertoires had used the same platform as the 666 first-cohort repertoires. Whole-study results and caveats: The investigators catalogued 160 or so TCR beta chains as cytomegalovirus-associated. Under in vitro conditions, three CMV-associated chains were confirmed as specific for CMV antigens.

Clones were read by immunoSEQ multiplex PCR, and TCRdb kept only the in-frame ones, dropping some. In the table there are 160,000 or so clones, more than 70% of which are singletons. About this clone itself: What it recognizes is unknown.

The ends lost 3 bases at V and 4 bases at J; junction bases unmatched: 7. CDR1 is SGDLS, CDR2 YYNGEE, per germline. This CDR3 spans 16 amino acids. Sequencing was done on a sample of PBMCs. The sequence was collected from a man between 25 and 39 years old in good health and CMV-seropositive. The V call is TRBV9, the J call TRBJ2-1; 10 nucleotides match TRBD2. CDR3 nucleotides: TGTGCCAGCAGCGCCAATAGCGGGAGGTCGTACAATGAGCAGTTCTTC. It specifies CASSANSGRSYNEQFF.